This TCR beta chain was documented in a study of T-cell memory formation after mild COVID-19. Study-level information: The TCR clusters were mostly specific to one donor. Study outcomes and limitations: Confirmation was lacking for SARS-CoV-2 specificity of second-wave clones that peaked on day 37. Clones shrinking between day 15 and 85 showed a balanced CD4/CD8 split, and those that grew later tilted toward CD4+.

The germline V gene has CDR1 MNHEY and CDR2 SVGAGI. The CDR3 consists of 14 residues. Between the trimmed V and J ends, which lost 3 bases and 4 bases, there was a span of 10 bases. As to this clonotype: The antigen remains unidentified.

TCRdb ran MiXCR on the 5' RACE reads and lists one entry per CDR3 protein. The profile shows 200,000 to 300,000 distinct CDR3 sequences, over 15% of them singletons. The chain carries TRBV6-5 and TRBJ2-1; no definite D call. Sequencing was carried out using PBMCs or a T cell subset sorted from them (not recorded which). This clonotype originated in a young man who had mild COVID-19 (a few samples of this study predate the infection). Cell type and time point are not known. The CDR3 DNA is TGTGCCAGCAGTTATACGCAGGAGTACAATGAGCAGTTCTTC. Its protein is CASSYTQEYNEQFF.